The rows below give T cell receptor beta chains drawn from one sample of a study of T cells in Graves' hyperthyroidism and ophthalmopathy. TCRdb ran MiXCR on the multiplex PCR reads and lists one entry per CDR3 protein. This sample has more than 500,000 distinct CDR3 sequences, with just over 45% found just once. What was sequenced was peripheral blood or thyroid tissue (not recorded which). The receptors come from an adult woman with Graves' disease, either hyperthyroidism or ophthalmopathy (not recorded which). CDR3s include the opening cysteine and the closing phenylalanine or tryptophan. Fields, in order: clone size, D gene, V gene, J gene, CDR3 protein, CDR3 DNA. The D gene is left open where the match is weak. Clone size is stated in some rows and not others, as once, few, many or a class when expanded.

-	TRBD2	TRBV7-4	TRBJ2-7	CASSINSGRDYEQYF	TGTGCCAGCAGCATCAATAGCGGGAGGGACTACGAGCAGTACTTC
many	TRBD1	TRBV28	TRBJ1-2	CASSFLDRGLNGYTF	TGTGCCAGCAGTTTCCTGGACAGGGGGCTGAATGGCTACACCTTC
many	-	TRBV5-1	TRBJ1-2	CASSLGTEYGYTF	TGCGCCAGCAGCTTGGGGACAGAGTATGGCTACACCTTC
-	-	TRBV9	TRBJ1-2	CANAARLANYGYTF	TGTGCTAACGCAGCCAGGTTAGCTAACTATGGCTACACCTTC
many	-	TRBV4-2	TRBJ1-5	CASSQEQVLSNQPQHF	TGTGCCAGCAGCCAAGAACAGGTTTTGAGCAATCAGCCCCAGCATTTT
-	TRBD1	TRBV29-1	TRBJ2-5	CSVDRTQGEETQYF	TGCAGCGTTGACAGAACTCAGGGGGAAGAGACCCAGTACTTC
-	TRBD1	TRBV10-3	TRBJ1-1	CAIGTANTEAFF	TGTGCCATCGGGACAGCGAACACTGAAGCTTTCTTT
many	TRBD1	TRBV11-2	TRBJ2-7	CASSDPTGYEQYF	TGTGCCAGCAGCGATCCGACAGGGTACGAGCAGTACTTC
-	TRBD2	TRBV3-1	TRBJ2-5	CASSHGGFGETQYF	TGTGCCAGCAGCCACGGGGGGTTCGGGGAGACCCAGTACTTC
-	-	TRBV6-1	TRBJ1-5	CASSVSGHHNQPQHF	TGTGCCAGCAGTGTCTCCGGACACCACAATCAGCCCCAGCATTTT
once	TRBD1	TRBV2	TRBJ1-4	CASGAGTGREKLFF	TGTGCCAGCGGGGCCGGGACAGGACGAGAAAAACTGTTTTTT
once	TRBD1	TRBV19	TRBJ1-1	CASQHRGGGNTEAFF	TGTGCCAGTCAGCACAGGGGCGGAGGCAACACTGAAGCTTTCTTT
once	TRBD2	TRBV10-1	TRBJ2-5	CASSEFGRETQYF	TGCGCCAGCAGTGAATTCGGGAGGGAGACCCAGTACTTC
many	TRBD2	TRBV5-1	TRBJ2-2	CASLGLAGTGELFF	TGCGCCAGCCTGGGACTAGCGGGAACCGGGGAGCTGTTTTTT
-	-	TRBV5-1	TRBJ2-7	CASSSGTGKQYF	TGCGCCAGCAGCTCGGGGACCGGGAAGCAGTACTTC
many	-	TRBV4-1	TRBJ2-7	CASSLDLRGVEQYF	TGCGCCAGCAGCCTTGACCTCCGGGGAGTCGAGCAGTACTTC
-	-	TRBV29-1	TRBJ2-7	CSVADIAYEQYF	TGCAGCGTTGCCGACATAGCCTACGAGCAGTACTTC
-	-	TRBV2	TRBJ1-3	CASKTDSGNTIYF	TGTGCCAGCAAAACAGACTCTGGAAACACCATATATTTT
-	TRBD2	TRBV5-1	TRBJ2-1	CASSWGLADYNEQFF	TGCGCCAGCAGCTGGGGACTAGCCGACTACAATGAGCAGTTCTTC
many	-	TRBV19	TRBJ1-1	CASTPGGGPGEAFF	TGTGCCAGTACCCCCGGGGGGGGGCCGGGTGAAGCTTTCTTT
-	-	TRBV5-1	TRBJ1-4	CASSSDRRKLFF	TGCGCCAGCAGCTCCGACAGGCGGAAACTGTTTTTT
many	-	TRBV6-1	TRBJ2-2	CASSIELNAAGELFF	TGTGCCAGCAGCATCGAGCTCAATGCCGCCGGGGAGCTGTTTTTT
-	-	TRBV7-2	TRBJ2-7	CASNWGYAEQYF	TGTGCCAGCAACTGGGGGTATGCGGAGCAGTACTTC
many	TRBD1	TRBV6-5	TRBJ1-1	CASTDRAVAFF	TGTGCCAGCACCGACAGGGCTGTAGCTTTCTTT